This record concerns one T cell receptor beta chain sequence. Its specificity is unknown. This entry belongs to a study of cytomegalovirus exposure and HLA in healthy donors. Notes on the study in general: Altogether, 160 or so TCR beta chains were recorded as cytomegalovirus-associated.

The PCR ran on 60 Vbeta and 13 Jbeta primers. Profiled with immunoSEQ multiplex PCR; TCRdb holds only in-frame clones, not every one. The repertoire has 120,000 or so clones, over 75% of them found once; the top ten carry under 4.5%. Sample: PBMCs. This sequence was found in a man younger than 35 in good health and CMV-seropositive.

The CDR3 is CASSFSAGGSSYEQYF. The CDR3 coding sequence is TGCGCCAGCAGCTTTTCTGCGGGAGGGAGCTCCTACGAGCAGTACTTC. The chain combines TRBV5-1 with TRBJ2-5; 9 bases match TRBD2. The J call may be incorrect, as the DNA end agrees better with TRBJ2-7. The CDR3 loop spans 16 amino acids. Looked up from germline, CDR1 is SGHRS and CDR2 is YFSETQ.